This T cell receptor beta chain was sequenced in a study of technical replicates of blood from several donors. The data were produced by immunoSEQ multiplex PCR, yet TCRdb's version contains in-frame clones alone and is incomplete. The repertoire holds 70,000 to 95,000 clones, with approximately 93% as singletons. Per the germline V gene, CDR1 is SGHRS and CDR2 is YFSETQ. The V end was cut by 0 bases, the J end by 4 bases, with 7 bases between. This CDR3 region has 13 residues. The sequenced sample consisted of T cells isolated from PBMCs. This receptor was identified in a human donor in good health. The chain uses TRBV5-1 and TRBJ1-1; possibly TRBD1 for D (5 bases). Here the CDR3 reads CASSLERGTEAFF. CDR3 DNA: TGCGCCAGCAGCTTGGAAAGGGGCACTGAAGCTTTCTTT. The variable domain in full, completed from reference TRBV5-1 and TRBJ1-1, reads KAGVTQTPRYLIKTRGQQVTLSCSPISGHRSVSWYQQTPGQGLQFLFEYFSETQRNKGNFPGRFSGRQFSNSRSEMNVSTLELGDSALYLCASSLERGTEAFFGQGTRLTVV.